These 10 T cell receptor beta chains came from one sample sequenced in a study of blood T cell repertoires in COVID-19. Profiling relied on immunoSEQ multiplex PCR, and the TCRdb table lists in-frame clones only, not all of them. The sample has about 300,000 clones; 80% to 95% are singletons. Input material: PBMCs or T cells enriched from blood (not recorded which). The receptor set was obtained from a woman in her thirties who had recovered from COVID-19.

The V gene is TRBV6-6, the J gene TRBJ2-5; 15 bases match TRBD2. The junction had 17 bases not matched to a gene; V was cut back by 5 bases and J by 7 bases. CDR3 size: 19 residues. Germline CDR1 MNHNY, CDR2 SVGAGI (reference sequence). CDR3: CASSPGTSGRPDPFGTQYF. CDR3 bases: TGTGCCAGCAGTCCTGGGACTAGCGGGAGGCCTGATCCATTTGGGACCCAGTACTTC.

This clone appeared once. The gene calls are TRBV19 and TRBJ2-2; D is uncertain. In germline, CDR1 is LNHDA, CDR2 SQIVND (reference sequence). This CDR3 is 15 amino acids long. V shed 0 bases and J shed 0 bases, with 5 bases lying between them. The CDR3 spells CASSIDGSNTGELFF. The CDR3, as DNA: TGTGCCAGTAGTATAGACGGGTCGAACACCGGGGAGCTGTTTTTT.

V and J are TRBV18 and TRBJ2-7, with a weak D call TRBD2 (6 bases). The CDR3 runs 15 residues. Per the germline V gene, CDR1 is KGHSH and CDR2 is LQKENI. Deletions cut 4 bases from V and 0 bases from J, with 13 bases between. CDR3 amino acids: CASSRSEDYSYEQYF. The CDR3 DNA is TGTGCCAGCTCACGCAGCGAGGACTACTCCTACGAGCAGTACTTC.

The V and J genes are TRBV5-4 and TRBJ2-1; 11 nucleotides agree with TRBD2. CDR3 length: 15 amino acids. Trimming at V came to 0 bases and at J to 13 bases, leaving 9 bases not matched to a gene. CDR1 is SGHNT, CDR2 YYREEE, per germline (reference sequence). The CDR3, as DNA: TGTGCCAGCAGCTTGGTAACTAGCGGGAGTGAAAATCAGTTCTTC. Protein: CASSLVTSGSENQFF.

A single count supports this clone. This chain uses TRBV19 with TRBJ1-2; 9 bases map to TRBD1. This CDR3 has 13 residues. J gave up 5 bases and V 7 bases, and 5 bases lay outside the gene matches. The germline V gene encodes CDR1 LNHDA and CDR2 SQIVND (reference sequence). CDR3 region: CASNPGQGYGYTF. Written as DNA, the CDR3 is TGTGCCAGTAACCCGGGACAGGGTTATGGCTACACCTTC.

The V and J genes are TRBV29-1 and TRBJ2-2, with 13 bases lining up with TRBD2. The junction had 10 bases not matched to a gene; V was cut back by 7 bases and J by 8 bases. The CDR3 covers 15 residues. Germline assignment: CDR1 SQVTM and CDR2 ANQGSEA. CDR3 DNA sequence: TGCAGCGCCGAGACTAGCGGGAGGCCAGGGGGGGAGCTGTTTTTT. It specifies CSAETSGRPGGELFF.

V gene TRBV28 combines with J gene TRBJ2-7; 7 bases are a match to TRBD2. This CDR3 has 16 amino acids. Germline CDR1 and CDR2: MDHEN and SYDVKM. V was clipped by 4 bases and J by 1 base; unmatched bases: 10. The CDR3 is CASSSPEERESYEQYF. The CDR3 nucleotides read TGTGCCAGCAGTTCCCCGGAGGAGCGGGAATCCTACGAGCAGTACTTC.

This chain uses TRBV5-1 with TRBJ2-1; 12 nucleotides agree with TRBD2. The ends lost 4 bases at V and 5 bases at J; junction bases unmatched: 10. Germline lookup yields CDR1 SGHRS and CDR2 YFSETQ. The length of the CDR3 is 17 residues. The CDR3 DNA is TGCGCCAGCAGCCTGACTAGCGGGAGCGTTAACGACAATGAGCAGTTCTTC. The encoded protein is CASSLTSGSVNDNEQFF.

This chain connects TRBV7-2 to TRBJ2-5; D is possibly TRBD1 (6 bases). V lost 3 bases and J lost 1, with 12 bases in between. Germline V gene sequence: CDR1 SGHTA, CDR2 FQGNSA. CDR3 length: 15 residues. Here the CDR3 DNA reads TGTGCCAGCAGCTTTACCGGGACACCCCAAGAGACCCAGTACTTC. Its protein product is CASSFTGTPQETQYF.

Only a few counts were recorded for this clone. CDR3: CASSSSPTRTSNTGELFF. CDR3 bases: TGCGCCAGCAGCTCTTCCCCGACTAGGACCTCGAACACCGGGGAGCTGTTTTTT. This chain joins TRBV5-1 and TRBJ2-2, with D possibly TRBD2 on 6 matching bases. V lost 3 bases and J lost 0, with 18 bases in between. The length of the CDR3 is 18 residues. The germline V gene encodes CDR1 SGHRS and CDR2 YFSETQ.